The entry below describes one T cell receptor (beta chain). Other nucleotide sequences in the sample specify the same CDR3. As processed by the authors: Estimation of nucleated cell counts was performed using reference gene primer amplification. Profiled with immunoSEQ multiplex PCR; TCRdb holds only in-frame clones, not every one. Clonal size and the V and J genes are those of that table, whereas D and trimming came from the DNA. Among 150,000 to 200,000 clones listed, around 83% were seen once. The data stem from a study of blood T cell repertoires in COVID-19. Study details: Both acute and convalescent COVID-19 samples were obtained from the United States, Italy and Spain.

While infection was still active, Seattle patients were enrolled and then followed longitudinally. CDR1 and CDR2 (germline): KGHSH, LQKENI. Losses at the gene ends were 2 bases for V and 3 bases for J; bases not matched to a gene: 0. This CDR3 spans 13 amino acids. The chain has TRBV18 and TRBJ1-2; 7 nucleotides align to TRBD1. The material sequenced was peripheral blood. The TCR sequence derives from a woman in her seventies with COVID-19, enrolled during active disease. Here the CDR3 reads CASSPDRDYGYTF. The CDR3 DNA reads TGTGCCAGCTCACCAGACAGGGACTATGGCTACACCTTC.